What follows is one T cell receptor (beta chain) and its context. Its cognate antigen is unknown. This specimen comes from a study of cytomegalovirus exposure and HLA in healthy donors. In the PCR, 60 Vbeta and 13 Jbeta primers were used. Clones were sequenced by immunoSEQ multiplex PCR, and TCRdb holds only the in-frame ones, with some missing. The profile shows approximately 95,000 clones, approximately 81% of them singletons. Whole-study findings and limits: V- and J-gene trimming in TCR beta was tied to a missense DCLRE1C variant by an analysis performed later. An analysis was carried out later, and it reportedly showed fewer N-insertions in an Asian-associated ancestry cluster than the approximately 680-donor mean. Reportedly, HLA-A and HLA-B alleles of most subjects were accurately predicted from TCR beta. Accounts indicate the classifier identified cytomegalovirus status with strong specificity and sensitivity.

The receptor comes from a woman in her 40s in good health and CMV-seropositive. Sample: PBMCs.

For the CDR3, the DNA is TGTGCCAGTAGTAAGACAGGGATAGCCAAAAACATTCAGTACTTC. This sequence encodes CASSKTGIAKNIQYF. The chain carries TRBV19 and TRBJ2-4, with 7 bases matching TRBD1. J lost 0 bases, V lost 4 bases, and 3 bases had no gene match. The CDR3 runs 15 residues. Germline CDR1 is LNHDA and CDR2 is SQIVND (reference sequence).